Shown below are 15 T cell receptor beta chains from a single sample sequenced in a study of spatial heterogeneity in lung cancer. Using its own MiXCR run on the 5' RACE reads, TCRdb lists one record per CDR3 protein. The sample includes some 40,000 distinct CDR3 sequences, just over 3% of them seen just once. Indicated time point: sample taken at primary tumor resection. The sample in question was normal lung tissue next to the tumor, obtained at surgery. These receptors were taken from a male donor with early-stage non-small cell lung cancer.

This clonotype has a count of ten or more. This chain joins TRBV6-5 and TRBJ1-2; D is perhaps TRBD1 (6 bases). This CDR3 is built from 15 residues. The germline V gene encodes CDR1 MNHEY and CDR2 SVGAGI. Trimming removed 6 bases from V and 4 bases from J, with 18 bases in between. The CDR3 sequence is CASSRTEKEGYGYTF. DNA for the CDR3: TGTGCCAGCAGCCGGACAGAAAAAGAAGGCTATGGCTACACCTTC.

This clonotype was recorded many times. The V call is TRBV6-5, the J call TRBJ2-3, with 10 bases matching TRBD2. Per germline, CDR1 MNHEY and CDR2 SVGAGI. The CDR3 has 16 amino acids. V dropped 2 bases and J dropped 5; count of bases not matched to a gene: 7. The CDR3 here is CASSYRSSGGRDTQYF. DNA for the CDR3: TGTGCCAGCAGTTACAGGTCTAGCGGGGGTAGAGATACGCAGTATTTT.

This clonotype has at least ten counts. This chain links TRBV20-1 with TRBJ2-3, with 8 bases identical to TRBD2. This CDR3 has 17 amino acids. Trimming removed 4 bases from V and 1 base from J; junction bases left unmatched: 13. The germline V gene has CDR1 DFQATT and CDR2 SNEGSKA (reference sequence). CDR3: CSATSGGATPGTDTQYF. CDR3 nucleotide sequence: TGCAGTGCTACGAGCGGGGGCGCCACCCCCGGCACAGATACGCAGTATTTT.

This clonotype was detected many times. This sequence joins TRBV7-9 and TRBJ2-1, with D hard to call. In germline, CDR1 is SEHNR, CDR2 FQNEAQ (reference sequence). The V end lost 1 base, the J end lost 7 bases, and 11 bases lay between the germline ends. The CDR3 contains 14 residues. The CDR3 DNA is TGTGCCAGCAGCTTAGTACCGTCGGATAATGAGCAGTTCTTC. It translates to CASSLVPSDNEQFF.

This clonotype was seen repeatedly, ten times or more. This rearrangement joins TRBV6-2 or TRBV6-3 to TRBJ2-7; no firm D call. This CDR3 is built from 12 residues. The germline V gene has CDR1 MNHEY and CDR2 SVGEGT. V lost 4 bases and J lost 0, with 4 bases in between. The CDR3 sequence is CASSFSSYEQYF. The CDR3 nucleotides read TGTGCCAGCAGTTTTAGCTCCTACGAGCAGTACTTC.

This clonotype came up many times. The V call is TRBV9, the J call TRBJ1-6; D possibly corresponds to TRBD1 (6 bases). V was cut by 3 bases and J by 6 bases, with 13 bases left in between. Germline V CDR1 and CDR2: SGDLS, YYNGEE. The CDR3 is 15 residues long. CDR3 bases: TGTGCCAGCAGCGGAGGGGGAGCGGGTAATTCACCCCTCCACTTT. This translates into CASSGGGAGNSPLHF.

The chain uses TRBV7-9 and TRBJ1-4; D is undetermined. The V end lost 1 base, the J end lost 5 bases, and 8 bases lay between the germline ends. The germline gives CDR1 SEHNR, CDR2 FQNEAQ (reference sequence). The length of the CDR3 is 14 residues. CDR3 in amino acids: CASSLGQINEKLFF. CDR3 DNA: TGTGCCAGCAGCTTAGGACAAATAAATGAAAAACTGTTTTTT.

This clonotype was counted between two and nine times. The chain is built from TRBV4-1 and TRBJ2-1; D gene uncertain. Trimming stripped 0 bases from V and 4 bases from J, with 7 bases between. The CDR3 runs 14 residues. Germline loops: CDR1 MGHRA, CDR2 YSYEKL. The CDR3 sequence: CASSQDFPYNEQFF. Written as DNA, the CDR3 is TGCGCCAGCAGCCAAGATTTCCCATACAATGAGCAGTTCTTC.

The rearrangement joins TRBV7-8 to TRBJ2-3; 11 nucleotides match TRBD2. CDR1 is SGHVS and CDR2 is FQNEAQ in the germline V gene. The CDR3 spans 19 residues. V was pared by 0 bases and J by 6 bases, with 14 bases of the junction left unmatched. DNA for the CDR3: TGTGCCAGCAGCTTAGCTCTAGCGGGGGGCCGACTGGGTCGCGATACGCAGTATTTT. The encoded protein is CASSLALAGGRLGRDTQYF. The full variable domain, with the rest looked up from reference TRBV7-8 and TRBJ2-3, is GAGVSQSPRYKVAKRGQDVALRCDPISGHVSLFWYQQALGQGPEFLTYFQNEAQLDKSGLPSDRFFAERPEGSVSTLKIQRTQQEDSAVYLCASSLALAGGRLGRDTQYFGPGTRLTVL.

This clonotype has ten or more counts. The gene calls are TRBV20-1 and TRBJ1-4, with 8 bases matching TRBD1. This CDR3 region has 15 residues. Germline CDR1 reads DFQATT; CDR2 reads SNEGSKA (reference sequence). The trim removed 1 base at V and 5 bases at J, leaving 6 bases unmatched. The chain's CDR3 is CSARASGTGNEKLFF. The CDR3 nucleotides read TGCAGTGCTAGAGCGTCCGGGACAGGAAATGAAAAACTGTTTTTT.

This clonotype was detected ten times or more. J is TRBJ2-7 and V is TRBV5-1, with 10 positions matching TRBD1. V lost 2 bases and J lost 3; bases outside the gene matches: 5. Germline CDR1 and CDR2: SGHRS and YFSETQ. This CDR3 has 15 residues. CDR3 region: CASSLGDRGVYEQYF. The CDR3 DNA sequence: TGCGCCAGCAGCTTAGGGGACAGGGGTGTCTACGAGCAGTACTTC.

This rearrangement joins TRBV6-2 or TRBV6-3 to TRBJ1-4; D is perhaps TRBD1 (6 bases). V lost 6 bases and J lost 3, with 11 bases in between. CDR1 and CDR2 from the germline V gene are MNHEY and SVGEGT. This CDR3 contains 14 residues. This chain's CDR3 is CASRQQGPNEKLFF. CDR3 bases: TGTGCCAGCAGGCAACAGGGTCCTAATGAAAAACTGTTTTTT.

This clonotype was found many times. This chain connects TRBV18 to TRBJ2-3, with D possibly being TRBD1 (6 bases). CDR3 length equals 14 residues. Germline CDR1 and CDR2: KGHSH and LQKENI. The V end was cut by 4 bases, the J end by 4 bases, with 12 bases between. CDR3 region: CASSLGANSDTQYF. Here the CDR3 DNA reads TGTGCCAGCTCACTGGGGGCGAACTCAGATACGCAGTATTTT.

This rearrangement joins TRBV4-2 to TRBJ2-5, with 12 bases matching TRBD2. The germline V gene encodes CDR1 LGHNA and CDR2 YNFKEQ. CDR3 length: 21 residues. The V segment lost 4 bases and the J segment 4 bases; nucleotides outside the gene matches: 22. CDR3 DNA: TGTGCCAGCAGCCCAGAGGTAGTAATCCGGGCGCTAGCGGGGGGGTCAGAGACCCAGTACTTC. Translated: CASSPEVVIRALAGGSETQYF.

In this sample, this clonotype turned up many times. The CDR3 loop is CASSTQGTGELFF. CDR3 bases: TGTGCCAGCAGCACACAGGGCACCGGGGAGCTGTTTTTT. The V call is TRBV14, the J call TRBJ2-2; tentative D call: TRBD1 (6 bases). The V end was cut by 5 bases, the J end by 4 bases, with 8 bases between. CDR1 and CDR2 (germline): SGHDN, FVKESK. The CDR3 sequence is 13 residues long.